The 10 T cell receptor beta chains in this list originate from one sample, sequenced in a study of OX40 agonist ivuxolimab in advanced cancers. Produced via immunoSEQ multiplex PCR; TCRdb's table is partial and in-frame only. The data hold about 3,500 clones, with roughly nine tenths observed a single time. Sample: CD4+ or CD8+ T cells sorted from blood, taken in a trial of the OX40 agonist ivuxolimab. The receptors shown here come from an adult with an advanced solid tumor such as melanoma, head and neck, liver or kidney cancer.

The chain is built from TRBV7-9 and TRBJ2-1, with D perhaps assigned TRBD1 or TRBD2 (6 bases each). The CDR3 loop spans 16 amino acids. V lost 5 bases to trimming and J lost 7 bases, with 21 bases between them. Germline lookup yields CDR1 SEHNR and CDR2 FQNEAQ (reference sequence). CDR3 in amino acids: CASSGLGGIGSNEQFF. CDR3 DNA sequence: TGTGCCAGCAGCGGCTTAGGGGGGATCGGCTCTAATGAGCAGTTCTTC.

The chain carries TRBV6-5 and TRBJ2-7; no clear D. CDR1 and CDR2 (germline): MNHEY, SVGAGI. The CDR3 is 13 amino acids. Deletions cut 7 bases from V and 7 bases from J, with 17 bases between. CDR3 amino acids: CASKQGFISEQYF. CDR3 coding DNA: TGTGCCAGCAAACAAGGGTTTATTTCGGAGCAGTACTTC.

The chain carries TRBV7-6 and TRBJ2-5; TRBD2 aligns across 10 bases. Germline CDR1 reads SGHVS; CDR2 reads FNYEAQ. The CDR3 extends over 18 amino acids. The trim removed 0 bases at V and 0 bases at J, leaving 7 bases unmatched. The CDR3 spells CASSLASGSGGDQETQYF. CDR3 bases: TGTGCCAGCAGCTTAGCCTCAGGGAGCGGGGGGGACCAAGAGACCCAGTACTTC. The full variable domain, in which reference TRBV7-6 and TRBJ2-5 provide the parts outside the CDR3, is GAGVSQSPRYKVTKRGQDVALRCDPISGHVSLYWYRQALGQGPEFLTYFNYEAQQDKSGLPNDRFSAERPEGSISTLTIQRTEQRDSAMYRCASSLASGSGGDQETQYFGPGTRLLVL.

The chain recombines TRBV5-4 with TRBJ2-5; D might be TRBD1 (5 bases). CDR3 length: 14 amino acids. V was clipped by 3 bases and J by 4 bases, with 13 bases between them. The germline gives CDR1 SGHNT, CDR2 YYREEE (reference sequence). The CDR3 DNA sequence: TGTGCCAGCAGCTCAGGGATAGCCCCAGAGACCCAGTACTTC. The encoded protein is CASSSGIAPETQYF.

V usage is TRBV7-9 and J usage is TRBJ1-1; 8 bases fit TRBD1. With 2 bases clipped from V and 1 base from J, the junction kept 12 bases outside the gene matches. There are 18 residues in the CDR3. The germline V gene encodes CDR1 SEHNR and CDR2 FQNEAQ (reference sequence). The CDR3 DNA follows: TGTGCCAGCAGCTTAATATCCCAGGGGGCCCGAGGGAACACTGAAGCTTTCTTT. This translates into CASSLISQGARGNTEAFF.

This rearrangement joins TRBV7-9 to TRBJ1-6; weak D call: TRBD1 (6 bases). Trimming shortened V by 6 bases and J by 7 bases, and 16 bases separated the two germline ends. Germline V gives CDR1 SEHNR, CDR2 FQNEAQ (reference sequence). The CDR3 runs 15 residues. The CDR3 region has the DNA TGTGCCAGCAGGACGACAGGAACCTCAAATTCACCCCTCCACTTT. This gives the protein CASRTTGTSNSPLHF.

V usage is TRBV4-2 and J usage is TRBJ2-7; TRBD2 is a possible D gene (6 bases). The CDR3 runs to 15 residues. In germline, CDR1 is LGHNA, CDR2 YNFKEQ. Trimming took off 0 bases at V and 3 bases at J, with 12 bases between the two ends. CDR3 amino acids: CASSQDIVGGYEQYF. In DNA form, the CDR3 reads TGTGCCAGCAGCCAAGACATAGTGGGGGGCTACGAGCAGTACTTC.

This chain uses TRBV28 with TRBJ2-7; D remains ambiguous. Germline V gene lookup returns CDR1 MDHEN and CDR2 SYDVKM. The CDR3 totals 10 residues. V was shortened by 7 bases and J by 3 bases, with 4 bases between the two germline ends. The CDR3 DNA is TGTGCCAGCAAACGCTACGAGCAGTACTTC. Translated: CASKRYEQYF.

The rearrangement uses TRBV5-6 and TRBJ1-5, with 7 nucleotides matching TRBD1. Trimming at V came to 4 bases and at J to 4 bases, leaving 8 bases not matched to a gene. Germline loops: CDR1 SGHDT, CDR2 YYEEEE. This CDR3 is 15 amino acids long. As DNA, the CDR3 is TGTGCCAGCAGCCTGTACGGGACAGCAAATCAGCCCCAGCATTTT. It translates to CASSLYGTANQPQHF.

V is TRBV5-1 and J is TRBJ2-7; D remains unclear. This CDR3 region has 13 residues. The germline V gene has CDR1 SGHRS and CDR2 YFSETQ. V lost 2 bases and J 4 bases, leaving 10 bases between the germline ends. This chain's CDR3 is CASSFPGRYEQYF. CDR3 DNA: TGCGCCAGCAGCTTCCCCGGCAGATACGAGCAGTACTTC.